A single TCR beta chain is shown here with its context. The data originate from a study of T cells in Graves' hyperthyroidism and ophthalmopathy. Looked up from germline, CDR1 is SQVTM and CDR2 is ANQGSEA. The trim removed 3 bases at V and 1 base at J, leaving 8 bases unmatched. The CDR3 consists of 15 residues. TCR beta CDR3 regions were amplified from RNA transcripts. HTBI primers drove first-round RT-PCR of the TCR CDR3. One entry per CDR3 protein, called by TCRdb with MiXCR from the multiplex PCR reads. The sample lists roughly 510,000 distinct CDR3 sequences, about a fifth seen once, with around 27% in the top ten.

This TCR was sampled from a man in his late teens or twenties with Graves' hyperthyroidism. V is TRBV29-1 and J is TRBJ1-2; 7 nucleotides agree with TRBD1. Sequencing used blood. The CDR3 DNA follows: TGCAGCGTTGATGGGGATGACAGGGATAACTATGGCTACACCTTC. Translating gives CSVDGDDRDNYGYTF.